The 14 T cell receptor beta chains below were found in one sample sequenced in a study of human T cells and chemical hapten exposure. Time point denoted: patch test 2, 6 weeks after DPC sensitization. Treatment reported: therapeutic diphenylcyclopropenone sensitization with weekly scalp DPC. MiXCR was run by TCRdb on the RACE reads, yielding one entry per CDR3 protein. The profile covers approximately 92,000 distinct CDR3 sequences, with about an eighth appearing a single time and 2.5% to 4% taken by the ten largest. The source material was whole blood, sampled in connection with sensitization to the hapten diphenylcyclopropenone (DPC). These receptors all stem from a woman in her forties with alopecia areata. Some clones in this sample may be carry-over from other donors' samples.

In this sample, this clonotype turned up many times. The chain employs TRBV6-5 and TRBJ1-2; D may be TRBD1 (6 bases). Per germline, CDR1 MNHEY and CDR2 SVGAGI. The V end was cut by 8 bases, the J end by 0 bases, with 10 bases between. CDR3 length: 13 amino acids. Here the CDR3 reads CASRDKSNYGYTF. The CDR3, as DNA: TGTGCCAGCCGGGACAAATCTAACTATGGCTACACCTTC.

At least ten counts were recorded for this clonotype. This chain uses TRBV5-8 with TRBJ2-6; 10 bases agree with TRBD1. The CDR3 is made up of 17 amino acids. With 7 bases clipped from V and 2 bases from J, the junction kept 9 bases outside the gene matches. Germline V lookup: CDR1 SGHTS, CDR2 YDEGEE. The CDR3 spells CASGPGTGAAGANVLTF. The CDR3 DNA reads as TGTGCCAGCGGACCCGGGACAGGGGCGGCTGGGGCCAACGTCCTGACTTTC.

The J gene is TRBJ2-2, the V gene TRBV4-2; 14 nucleotides agree with TRBD2. The CDR3 length is 19 residues. V shed 0 bases and J 5 bases; nucleotides not matched to a gene: 8. The germline V gene encodes CDR1 LGHNA and CDR2 YNFKEQ. The CDR3 region is CASSQEGTSGGLRTGELFF. CDR3 in DNA: TGTGCCAGCAGCCAAGAGGGGACTAGCGGGGGTTTGCGAACCGGGGAGCTGTTTTTT.

This clonotype was detected only a few times. The genes are TRBV29-1 and TRBJ2-5, with D possibly being TRBD1 (6 bases). Germline lookup yields CDR1 SQVTM and CDR2 ANQGSEA. This CDR3 has 14 residues. V lost 6 bases and J 1 base, leaving 15 bases between the germline ends. As DNA, the CDR3 is TGCAGCGTCGGTCGGACAGCCCCCCAAGAGACCCAGTACTTC. It is translated as CSVGRTAPQETQYF.

The chain is built from TRBV20-1 and TRBJ2-1; 13 positions agree with TRBD2. From germline, CDR1 is DFQATT and CDR2 SNEGSKA (reference sequence). The CDR3 loop spans 15 amino acids. J gave up 13 bases and V 0 bases, and 9 bases lay outside the gene matches. The CDR3 reads CSARDPGTSGVLQFF. The CDR3, as DNA: TGCAGTGCTAGAGATCCCGGGACTAGCGGGGTCCTACAGTTCTTC.

This chain joins TRBV10-1 and TRBJ2-5, with TRBD1 as a possible D gene (6 bases). CDR3 length: 15 amino acids. The ends were cut back, 0 bases at V and 5 bases at J, with 13 bases in the middle. Germline values: CDR1 WNHNN, CDR2 SYGVQD (reference sequence). Written as DNA, the CDR3 is TGCGCCAGCAGTGAGTCAACAGGGCCGGGGGAGACCCAGTACTTC. It yields the protein CASSESTGPGETQYF.

The gene calls are TRBV20-1 and TRBJ2-5, with D possibly being TRBD2 (6 bases). Germline-derived CDR1 and CDR2 are DFQATT and SNEGSKA (reference sequence). This CDR3 spans 18 amino acids. The ends were cut back, 1 base at V and 1 base at J, with 22 bases in the middle. For the CDR3, the DNA is TGCAGTGCTAGAGGCGGGACTTGGGAAGCCGTTGTCCAAGAGACCCAGTACTTC. It encodes CSARGGTWEAVVQETQYF.

This rearrangement joins TRBV12-3 or TRBV12-4 to TRBJ1-3, with 8 positions matching TRBD1. J lost 2 bases, V lost 3 bases, and 0 bases had no gene match. There are 14 residues in the CDR3. CDR3 coding DNA: TGTGCCAGCAGTTTGGGACAGGCTGGAAACACCATATATTTT. Translation gives CASSLGQAGNTIYF.

This clonotype appeared a few times. V is TRBV20-1 and J is TRBJ2-4; weak D call: TRBD2 (6 bases). Germline loops: CDR1 DFQATT, CDR2 SNEGSKA (reference sequence). The CDR3 contains 12 residues. V was clipped by 7 bases and J by 8 bases, with 15 bases between them. CDR3 coding DNA: TGCAGTGGGGAGGTGGGTGAATACATTCAGTACTTC. Encoded protein: CSGEVGEYIQYF.

This clonotype was seen many times. The chain employs TRBV7-2 and TRBJ2-1; unclear D gene. CDR3 length: 13 residues. Per the germline V gene, CDR1 is SGHTA and CDR2 is FQGNSA. V gave up 4 bases and J gave up 3 bases, with 7 bases separating them. The CDR3 sequence is CASSSELYNEQFF. CDR3 DNA sequence: TGTGCCAGCAGCTCCGAGCTCTACAATGAGCAGTTCTTC.

The sample holds many counts of this clonotype. The genes are TRBV27 and TRBJ2-1; TRBD2 agrees at 8 bases. The CDR3 is 18 residues long. Trimming cost V 6 bases and J 9 bases; bases outside gene matches: 22. Germline-derived CDR1 and CDR2 are MNHEY and SMNVEV (reference sequence). The CDR3 sequence is CASSRRAGLAGLGAEQFF. The CDR3 bases are TGTGCCAGCAGCCGCCGAGCGGGGCTAGCGGGCCTCGGCGCTGAGCAGTTCTTC.

This clonotype was recorded many times. The chain employs TRBV7-9 and TRBJ1-2; D gene uncertain. V lost 6 bases, J lost 0 bases, and 11 bases lay in between. Germline assignment: CDR1 SEHNR and CDR2 FQNEAQ (reference sequence). This CDR3 has 14 amino acids. The CDR3 nucleotides read TGTGCCAGCAGGGAAGTTGGAGCTAACTATGGCTACACCTTC. Its protein product is CASREVGANYGYTF. The full variable domain, in which reference TRBV7-9 and TRBJ1-2 provide the parts outside the CDR3, is DTGVSQNPRHKITKRGQNVTFRCDPISEHNRLYWYRQTLGQGPEFLTYFQNEAQLEKSRLLSDRFSAERPKGSFSTLEIQRTEQGDSAMYLCASREVGANYGYTFGSGTRLTVV.

The J gene is TRBJ2-7, the V gene TRBV5-6; TRBD2 might be the D (5 bases). This CDR3 has 14 residues. Germline CDR1 reads SGHDT; CDR2 reads YYEEEE. V lost 5 bases to trimming and J lost 3 bases, with 15 bases between them. In DNA, the CDR3 is TGTGCCAGCAGGTCCACGGGAATTCGCTACGAGCAGTACTTC. As protein: CASRSTGIRYEQYF.

This clonotype appeared many times. In nucleotides, the CDR3 is TGCGCCAGCAGCCAAGATGGGCGGGGACTCCACGCGACCAACGTCCTGACTTTC. Translation gives CASSQDGRGLHATNVLTF. The genes are TRBV4-3 and TRBJ2-6, with D possibly TRBD2 on 6 matching bases. Germline CDR1 is LGHNA and CDR2 is YSLEER. Trimming stripped 0 bases from V and 8 bases from J, with 20 bases between. CDR3 length equals 18 residues.